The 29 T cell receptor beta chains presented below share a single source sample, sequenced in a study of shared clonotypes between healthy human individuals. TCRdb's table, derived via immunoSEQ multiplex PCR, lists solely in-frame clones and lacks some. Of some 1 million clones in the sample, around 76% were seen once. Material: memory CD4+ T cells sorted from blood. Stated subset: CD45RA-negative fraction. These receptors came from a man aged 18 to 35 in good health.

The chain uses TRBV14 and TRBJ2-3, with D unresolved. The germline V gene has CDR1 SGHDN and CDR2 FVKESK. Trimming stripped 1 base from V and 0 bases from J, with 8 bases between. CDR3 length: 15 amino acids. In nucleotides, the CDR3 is TGTGCCAGCAGCCAAGGGCCTTCTAGCACAGATACGCAGTATTTT. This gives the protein CASSQGPSSTDTQYF.

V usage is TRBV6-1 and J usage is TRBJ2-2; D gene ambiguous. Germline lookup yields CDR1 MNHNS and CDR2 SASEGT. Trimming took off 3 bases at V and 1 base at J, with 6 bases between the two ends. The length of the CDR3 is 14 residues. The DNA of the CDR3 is TGTGCCAGCAGTGAGTTCAGGAACACCGGGGAGCTGTTTTTT. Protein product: CASSEFRNTGELFF.

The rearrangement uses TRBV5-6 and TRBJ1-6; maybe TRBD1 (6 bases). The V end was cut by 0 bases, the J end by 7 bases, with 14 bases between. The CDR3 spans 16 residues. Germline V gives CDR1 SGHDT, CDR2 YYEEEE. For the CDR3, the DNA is TGTGCCAGCAGCTTGGAGGGGGGCGTCAAAAATTCACCCCTCCACTTT. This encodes CASSLEGGVKNSPLHF.

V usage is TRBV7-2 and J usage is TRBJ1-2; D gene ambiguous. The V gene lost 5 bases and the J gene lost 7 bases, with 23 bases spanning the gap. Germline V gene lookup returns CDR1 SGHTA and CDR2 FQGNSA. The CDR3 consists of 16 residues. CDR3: CASSQRVSSSKPGYTF. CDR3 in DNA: TGTGCCAGCAGCCAGCGAGTGTCGAGCTCAAAACCTGGCTACACCTTC.

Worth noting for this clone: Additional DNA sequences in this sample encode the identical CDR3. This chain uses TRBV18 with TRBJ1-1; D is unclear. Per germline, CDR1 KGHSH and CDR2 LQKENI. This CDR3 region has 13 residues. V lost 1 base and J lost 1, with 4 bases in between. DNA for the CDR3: TGTGCCAGCTCACCACGGGAGAACACTGAAGCTTTCTTT. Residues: CASSPRENTEAFF.

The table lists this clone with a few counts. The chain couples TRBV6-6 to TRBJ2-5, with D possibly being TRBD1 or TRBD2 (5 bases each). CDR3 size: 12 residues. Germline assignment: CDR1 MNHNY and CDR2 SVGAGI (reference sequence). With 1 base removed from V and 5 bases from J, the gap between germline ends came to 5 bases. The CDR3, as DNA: TGTGCCAGCAGTTACTGGGGGGAGACCCAGTACTTC. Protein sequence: CASSYWGETQYF.

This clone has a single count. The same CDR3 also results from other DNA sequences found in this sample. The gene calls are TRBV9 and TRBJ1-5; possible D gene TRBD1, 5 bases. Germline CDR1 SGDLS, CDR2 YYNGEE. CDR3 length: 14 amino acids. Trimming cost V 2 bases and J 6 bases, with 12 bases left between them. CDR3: CASSVGQGGQPQHF. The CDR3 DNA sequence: TGTGCCAGCAGCGTTGGCCAGGGCGGTCAGCCCCAGCATTTT.

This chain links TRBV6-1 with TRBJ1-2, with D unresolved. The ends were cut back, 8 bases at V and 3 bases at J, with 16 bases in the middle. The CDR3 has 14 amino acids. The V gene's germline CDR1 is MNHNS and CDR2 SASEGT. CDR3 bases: TGTGCCAGCCTCGGAAGGGTAGGGCACTATGGCTACACCTTC. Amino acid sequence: CASLGRVGHYGYTF.

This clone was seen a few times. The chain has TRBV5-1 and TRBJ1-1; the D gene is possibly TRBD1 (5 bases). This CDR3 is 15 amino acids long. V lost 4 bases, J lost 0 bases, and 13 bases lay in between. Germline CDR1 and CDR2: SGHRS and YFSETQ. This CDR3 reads CASSPLPDMNTEAFF. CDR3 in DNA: TGCGCCAGCAGCCCCCTCCCGGACATGAACACTGAAGCTTTCTTT.

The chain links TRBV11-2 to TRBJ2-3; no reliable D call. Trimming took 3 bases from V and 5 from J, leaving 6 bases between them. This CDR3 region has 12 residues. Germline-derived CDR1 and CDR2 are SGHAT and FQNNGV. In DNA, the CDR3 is TGTGCCAGCAGCTTGGCAGAAGATACGCAGTATTTT. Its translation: CASSLAEDTQYF.

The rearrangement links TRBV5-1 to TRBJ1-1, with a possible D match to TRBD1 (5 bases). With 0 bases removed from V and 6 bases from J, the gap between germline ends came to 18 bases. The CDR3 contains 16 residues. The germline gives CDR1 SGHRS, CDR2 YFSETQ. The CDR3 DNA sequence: TGCGCCAGCAGCTTGGGACAGACCACTGAAGGCGCTGAAGCTTTCTTT. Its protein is CASSLGQTTEGAEAFF.

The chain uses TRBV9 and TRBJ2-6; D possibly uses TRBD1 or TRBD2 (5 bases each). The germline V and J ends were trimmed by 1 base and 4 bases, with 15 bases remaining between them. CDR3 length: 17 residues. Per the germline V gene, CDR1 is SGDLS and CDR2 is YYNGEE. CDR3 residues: CASSVRGTSMGANVLTF. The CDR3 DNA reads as TGTGCCAGCAGCGTACGGGGCACCTCCATGGGGGCCAACGTCCTGACTTTC.

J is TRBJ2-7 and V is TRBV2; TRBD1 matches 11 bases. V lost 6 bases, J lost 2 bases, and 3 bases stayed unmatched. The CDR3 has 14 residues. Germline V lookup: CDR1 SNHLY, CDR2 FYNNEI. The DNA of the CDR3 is TGTGCCAGCAGGAGGGACAGGGGGGCCTACGAGCAGTACTTC. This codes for CASRRDRGAYEQYF.

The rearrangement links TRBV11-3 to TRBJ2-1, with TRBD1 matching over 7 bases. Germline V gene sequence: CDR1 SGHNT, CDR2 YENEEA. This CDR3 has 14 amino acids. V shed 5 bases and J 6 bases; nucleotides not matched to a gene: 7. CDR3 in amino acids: CASSAEDRANEQFF. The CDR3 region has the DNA TGTGCCAGCAGCGCCGAAGACAGGGCCAATGAGCAGTTCTTC.

The CDR3 sequence is CASSPDRVDGNTIYF. In DNA, the CDR3 is TGCGCCAGCAGCCCGGACAGGGTAGATGGAAACACCATATATTTT. V usage is TRBV5-1 and J usage is TRBJ1-3, with 8 positions matching TRBD1. Germline V gene lookup returns CDR1 SGHRS and CDR2 YFSETQ. This CDR3 spans 15 amino acids. J gave up 3 bases and V 4 bases, and 6 bases lay outside the gene matches.

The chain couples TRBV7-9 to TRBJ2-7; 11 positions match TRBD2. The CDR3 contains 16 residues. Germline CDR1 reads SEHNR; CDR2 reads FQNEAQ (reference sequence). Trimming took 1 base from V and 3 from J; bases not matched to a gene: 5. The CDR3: CASSLGTSGSYYEQYF. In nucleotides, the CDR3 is TGTGCCAGCAGCTTAGGAACTAGCGGGAGTTACTACGAGCAGTACTTC. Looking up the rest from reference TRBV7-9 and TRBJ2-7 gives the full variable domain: DTGVSQNPRHKITKRGQNVTFRCDPISEHNRLYWYRQTLGQGPEFLTYFQNEAQLEKSRLLSDRFSAERPKGSFSTLEIQRTEQGDSAMYLCASSLGTSGSYYEQYFGPGTRLTVT.

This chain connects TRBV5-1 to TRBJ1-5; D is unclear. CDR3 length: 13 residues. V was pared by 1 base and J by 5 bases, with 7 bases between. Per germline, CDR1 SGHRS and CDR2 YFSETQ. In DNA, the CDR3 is TGCGCCAGCAGCTTGTCGGCAGATCAGCCCCAGCATTTT. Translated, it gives CASSLSADQPQHF.

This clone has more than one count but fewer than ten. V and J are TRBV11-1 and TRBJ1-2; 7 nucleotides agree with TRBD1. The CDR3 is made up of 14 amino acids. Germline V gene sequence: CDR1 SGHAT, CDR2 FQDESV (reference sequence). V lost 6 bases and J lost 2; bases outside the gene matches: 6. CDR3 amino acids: CASSRDSTNYGYTF. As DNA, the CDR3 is TGTGCCAGCAGTCGGGACAGCACCAACTATGGCTACACCTTC.

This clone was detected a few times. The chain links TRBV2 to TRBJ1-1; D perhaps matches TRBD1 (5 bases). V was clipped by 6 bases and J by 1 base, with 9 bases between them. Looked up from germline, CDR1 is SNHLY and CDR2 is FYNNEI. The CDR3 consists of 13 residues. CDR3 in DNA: TGTGCCAGCAGGGGTACAGGGAACACTGAAGCTTTCTTT. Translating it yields CASRGTGNTEAFF.

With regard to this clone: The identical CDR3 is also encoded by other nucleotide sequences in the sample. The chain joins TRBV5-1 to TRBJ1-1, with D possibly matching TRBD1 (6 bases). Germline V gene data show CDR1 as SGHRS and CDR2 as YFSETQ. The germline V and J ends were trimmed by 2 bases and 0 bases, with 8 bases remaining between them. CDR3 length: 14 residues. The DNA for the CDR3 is TGCGCCAGCAGCTTACAGGGCATGAACACTGAAGCTTTCTTT. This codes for CASSLQGMNTEAFF.

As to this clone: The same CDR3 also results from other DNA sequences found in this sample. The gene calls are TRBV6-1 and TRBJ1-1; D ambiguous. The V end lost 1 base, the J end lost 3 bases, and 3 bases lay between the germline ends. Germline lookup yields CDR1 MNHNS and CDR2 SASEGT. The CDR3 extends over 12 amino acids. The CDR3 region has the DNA TGTGCCAGCAGTGAAGGGTACACTGAAGCTTTCTTT. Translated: CASSEGYTEAFF.

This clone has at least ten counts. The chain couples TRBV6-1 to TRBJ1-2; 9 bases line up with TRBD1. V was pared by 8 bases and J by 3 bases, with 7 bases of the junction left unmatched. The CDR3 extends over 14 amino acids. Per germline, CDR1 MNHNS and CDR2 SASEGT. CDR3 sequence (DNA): TGTGCCAGCGAAACCGGGACAGGGTACTATGGCTACACCTTC. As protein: CASETGTGYYGYTF.

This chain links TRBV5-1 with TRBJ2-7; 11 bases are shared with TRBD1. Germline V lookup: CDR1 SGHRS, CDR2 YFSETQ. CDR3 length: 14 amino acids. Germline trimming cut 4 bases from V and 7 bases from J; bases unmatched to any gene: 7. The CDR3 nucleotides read TGCGCCAGCAGCACTCCGGGACAGGGGGGTGAGCAGTACTTC. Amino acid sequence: CASSTPGQGGEQYF.

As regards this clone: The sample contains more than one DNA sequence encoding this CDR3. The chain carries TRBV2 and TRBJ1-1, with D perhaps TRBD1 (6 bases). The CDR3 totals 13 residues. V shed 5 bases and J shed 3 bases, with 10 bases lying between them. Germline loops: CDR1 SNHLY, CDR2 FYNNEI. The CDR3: CASSSTGYTEAFF. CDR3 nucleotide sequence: TGTGCCAGCAGTTCAACAGGGTACACTGAAGCTTTCTTT.

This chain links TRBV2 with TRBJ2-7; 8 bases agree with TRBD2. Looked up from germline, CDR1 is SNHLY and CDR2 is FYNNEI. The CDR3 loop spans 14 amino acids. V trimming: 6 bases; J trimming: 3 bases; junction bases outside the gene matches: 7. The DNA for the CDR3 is TGTGCCAGCAGGAATAGCGGGATCAACTACGAGCAGTACTTC. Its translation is CASRNSGINYEQYF.

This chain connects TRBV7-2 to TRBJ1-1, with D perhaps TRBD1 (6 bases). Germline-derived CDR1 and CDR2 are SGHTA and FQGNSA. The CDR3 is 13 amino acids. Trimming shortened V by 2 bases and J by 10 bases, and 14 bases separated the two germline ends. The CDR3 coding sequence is TGTGCCAGCAGCTTACGTACAGGGCAAAGAGCTTTCTTT. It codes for CASSLRTGQRAFF.

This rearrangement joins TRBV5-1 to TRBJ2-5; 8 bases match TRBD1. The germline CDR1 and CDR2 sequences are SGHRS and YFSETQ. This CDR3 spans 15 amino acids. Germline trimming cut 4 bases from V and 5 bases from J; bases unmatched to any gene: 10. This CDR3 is CASSRSGGAVETQYF. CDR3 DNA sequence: TGCGCCAGCAGCCGATCAGGGGGCGCGGTGGAGACCCAGTACTTC.

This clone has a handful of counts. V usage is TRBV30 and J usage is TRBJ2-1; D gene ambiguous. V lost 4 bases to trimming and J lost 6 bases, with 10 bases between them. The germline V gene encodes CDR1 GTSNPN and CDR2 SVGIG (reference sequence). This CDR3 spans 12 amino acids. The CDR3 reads CAWIRNFNEQFF. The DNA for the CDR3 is TGTGCCTGGATTAGGAATTTCAATGAGCAGTTCTTC.

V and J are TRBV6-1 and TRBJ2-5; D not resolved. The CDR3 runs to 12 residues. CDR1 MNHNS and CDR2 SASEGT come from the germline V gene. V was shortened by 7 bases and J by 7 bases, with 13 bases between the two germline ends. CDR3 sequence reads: CASKPRLATQYF. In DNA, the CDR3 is TGTGCCAGCAAGCCCCGGTTGGCGACCCAGTACTTC.